This TCR beta chain was recovered during a study of T cells in Graves' hyperthyroidism and ophthalmopathy. In the study overall: Specimen type is peripheral blood, collected at initial diagnosis prior to any treatment. Study results and limitations: Stable hyperthyroidism was told apart from ophthalmopathy by a model built on 13 V-J features. In the blood, most expanded thyroid clonotypes above 0.001 appeared as well. The model's output predicted ophthalmopathy at a median of about 6.5 months prior to onset.

Template material for amplifying TCR beta CDR3 regions consisted of RNA transcripts. The HTBI primer set served for first-round RT-PCR of the TCR CDR3. TCRdb itself ran the multiplex PCR reads through MiXCR, one entry per CDR3 protein. This table holds hundreds of thousands of distinct CDR3 sequences, 13% to 15% found once. The V and J ends lost 1 base and 2 bases respectively, with 8 bases between them. The CDR3 is 15 amino acids. Germline-derived CDR1 and CDR2 are PRHDT and FYEKMQ (reference sequence). Note on this clonotype: Its antigen is unidentified.

Sequenced input: blood. The J gene is TRBJ2-2, the V gene TRBV13; D is ambiguous. The receptor comes from a woman aged 45-60 years with Graves' ophthalmopathy. CDR3 amino acids: CASSLEGHNTGELFF. The CDR3 nucleotides read TGTGCCAGCAGCTTAGAAGGGCATAACACCGGGGAGCTGTTTTTT.